This TCR beta chain was captured by sequencing in a study of blood T cell repertoires in COVID-19. Study in general: Sites in the United States, Italy and Spain provided acute and convalescent COVID-19 samples. T cells, B-cell-depleted T cells, or PBMCs provided the cDNA or gDNA that served as material.

This clone is a singleton in its sample. The CDR3 is 14 amino acids. Trimming shortened V by 8 bases and J by 8 bases, and 18 bases separated the two germline ends. Germline lookup yields CDR1 MGHRA and CDR2 YSYEKL. Original processing methods: How many nucleated cells were present was estimated from reference gene primer amplification. The table came from immunoSEQ multiplex PCR; TCRdb's copy has only in-frame clones and leaves some out. V and J calls and clone size come straight from that table; D and trimming were deduced from the DNA. This table holds roughly 54,000 clones, around 84% found once. The receptor was isolated from a man aged 45-65 years with acute or convalescent COVID-19. The sample taken for sequencing was peripheral blood. The rearrangement uses TRBV4-1 and TRBJ1-4; D gene uncertain. CDR3 nucleotide sequence: TGCGCCAGCTACGGCGGTTCTACGAGCGAAAAACTGTTTTTT. It encodes CASYGGSTSEKLFF.